One sample yielded the 13 T cell receptor beta chains listed below, sequenced in a study of T-cell reconstitution after alpha-beta-depleted transplantation in children. Preparing the TCRbeta library involved the use of unique molecular identifiers. Via MiXCR, TCRdb re-called the PCR reads, giving one row per CDR3 protein. The sample has about 580,000 distinct CDR3 sequences; under 30% are singletons. The starting material was PBMCs, mostly from graft donor cells, obtained 360 days after TCRalphabeta/CD19-depleted stem cell transplant. These receptors were collected from a boy under two years old who had a stem cell transplant for acute myeloid leukemia, so the T cells may come from the graft donor.

CDR3 sequence: CSAQDHHGGEQYF. The CDR3 nucleotides are TGCAGCGCCCAGGACCACCATGGGGGTGAGCAGTACTTC. The V call is TRBV29-1, the J call TRBJ2-7; D is perhaps TRBD1 or TRBD2 (5 bases each). Germline V gives CDR1 SQVTM, CDR2 ANQGSEA. The CDR3 is 13 amino acids. Trimming shortened V by 7 bases and J by 7 bases, and 20 bases separated the two germline ends.

This clonotype came up many times. The rearrangement joins TRBV20-1 to TRBJ1-5; D unresolved. Germline-derived CDR1 and CDR2 are DFQATT and SNEGSKA (reference sequence). The CDR3 length is 16 residues. Trimming stripped 2 bases from V and 1 base from J, with 15 bases between. CDR3 sequence (DNA): TGCAGTGCTAGAAAACCGGTATATGGAAGCAATCAGCCCCAGCATTTT. It encodes CSARKPVYGSNQPQHF.

This clonotype has only a few counts. The CDR3 DNA follows: TGCGCCAGCAGCGAATCACCTGGGTATAATTCACCCCTCCACTTT. The encoded protein is CASSESPGYNSPLHF. The rearrangement uses TRBV4-1 and TRBJ1-6; D call uncertain. Looked up from germline, CDR1 is MGHRA and CDR2 is YSYEKL. V lost 5 bases, J lost 4 bases, and 12 bases lay in between. The CDR3 totals 15 residues.

This clonotype was recorded a few times. The chain is built from TRBV7-6 and TRBJ2-5; either TRBD1 or TRBD2 may supply D (6 bases each). The CDR3 is 15 residues long. CDR1 and CDR2 from the germline V gene are SGHVS and FNYEAQ. Trimming took off 1 base at V and 7 bases at J, with 16 bases between the two ends. CDR3 coding DNA: TGTGCCAGCAGCTTAGAGGGGTCGGGGGCTGGGACCCAGTACTTC. This encodes CASSLEGSGAGTQYF.

In this sample, this clonotype turned up once. The chain is built from TRBV28 and TRBJ2-1; D unclear. The CDR3 length is 12 residues. Germline values: CDR1 MDHEN, CDR2 SYDVKM. V was trimmed by 8 bases and J by 4 bases, leaving 9 bases between them. CDR3 protein: CASSIYYNEQFF. In DNA, the CDR3 is TGTGCCAGCTCCATTTATTACAATGAGCAGTTCTTC.

The V and J genes are TRBV20-1 and TRBJ2-7; possibly TRBD1 for D (6 bases). The ends were cut back, 3 bases at V and 3 bases at J, with 12 bases in the middle. CDR1 is DFQATT, CDR2 SNEGSKA, per germline (reference sequence). This CDR3 region has 13 residues. The CDR3 protein is CSASRGYDYEQYV. The CDR3 DNA reads TGCAGTGCTAGCAGGGGATACGACTACGAGCAGTACGTC.

V and J are TRBV2 and TRBJ2-4, with a tentative D call TRBD1 (6 bases). From germline, CDR1 is SNHLY and CDR2 FYNNEI. The CDR3 is 19 residues long. The DNA for the CDR3 is TGTACCTTCAGTTCCTCCACGGGACAACCCCAACTAGCCAAAAACATTCAGTACTTC. Its translation is CTFSSSTGQPQLAKNIQYF.

This clonotype appeared once. The chain couples TRBV11-2 to TRBJ2-2; TRBD2 matches 9 bases. The CDR3 length is 17 residues. Germline V gene sequence: CDR1 SGHAT, CDR2 FQNNGV. Losses at the gene ends were 0 bases for V and 7 bases for J; bases not matched to a gene: 9. DNA of the CDR3: TGTGCCAGCAGCTTAGAGCCTAGCGGGGAACTTGGCGGGGAGCTGTTTTTT. Protein sequence: CASSLEPSGELGGELFF.

In this sample, this clonotype turned up many times. The chain carries TRBV4-3 and TRBJ1-5, with 9 bases matching TRBD1. CDR1 LGHNA and CDR2 YSLEER come from the germline V gene. After removal of 3 bases from V and 3 bases from J, the junction contained 3 bases not matched to a gene. The CDR3 consists of 15 residues. CDR3 coding DNA: TGCGCCAGCAGCCAGGGGACAGGGAACAATCAGCCCCAGCATTTT. Protein sequence: CASSQGTGNNQPQHF.

For the CDR3, the DNA is TGTGCCAGCAGCGTAGGGGGACGCGGGGGGTATTACAATGAGCAGTTCTTC. It codes for CASSVGGRGGYYNEQFF. V usage is TRBV7-2 and J usage is TRBJ2-1, with 8 bases identical to TRBD2. The CDR3 is made up of 17 amino acids. Germline V CDR1 and CDR2: SGHTA, FQGNSA. Trimming cost V 5 bases and J 4 bases; bases outside gene matches: 13. Full variable domain (outside the CDR3, taken from reference TRBV7-2 and TRBJ2-1): GAGVSQSPSNKVTEKGKDVELRCDPISGHTALYWYRQSLGQGLEFLIYFQGNSAPDKSGLPSDRFSAERTGGSVSTLTIQRTQQEDSAVYLCASSVGGRGGYYNEQFFGPGTRLTVL.

This clonotype was seen only a few times. This sequence joins TRBV20-1 and TRBJ1-1; unclear D gene. Trimming shortened V by 6 bases and J by 1 base, and 9 bases separated the two germline ends. Germline CDR1 is DFQATT and CDR2 is SNEGSKA (reference sequence). The CDR3 is made up of 12 amino acids. Here the CDR3 reads CSADWENTEAFF. The CDR3 nucleotides read TGCAGTGCCGACTGGGAGAACACTGAAGCTTTCTTT.

The CDR3 region has the DNA TGTGCCAGCAGTGAAAGACAGGGCTTCAATGAGCAGTTCTTC. It translates to CASSERQGFNEQFF. V is TRBV2 and J is TRBJ2-1, with 7 bases aligning to TRBD1. Unmatched junction bases numbered 4, after V lost 2 bases and J lost 6 bases. Germline assignment: CDR1 SNHLY and CDR2 FYNNEI. This CDR3 has 14 residues.

J is TRBJ1-1 and V is TRBV2; D is uncertain. This CDR3 contains 15 residues. Per the germline V gene, CDR1 is SNHLY and CDR2 is FYNNEI. The V and J ends lost 5 bases and 0 bases respectively, with 13 bases between them. The CDR3 sequence is CASSPERALNTEAFF. The CDR3 coding sequence is TGTGCCAGCAGTCCGGAGAGAGCCCTGAACACTGAAGCTTTCTTT. Together with reference TRBV2 and TRBJ1-1, the CDR3 gives the full variable domain: EPEVTQTPSHQVTQMGQEVILRCVPISNHLYFYWYRQILGQKVEFLVSFYNNEISEKSEIFDDQFSVERPDGSNFTLKIRSTKLEDSAMYFCASSPERALNTEAFFGQGTRLTVV.